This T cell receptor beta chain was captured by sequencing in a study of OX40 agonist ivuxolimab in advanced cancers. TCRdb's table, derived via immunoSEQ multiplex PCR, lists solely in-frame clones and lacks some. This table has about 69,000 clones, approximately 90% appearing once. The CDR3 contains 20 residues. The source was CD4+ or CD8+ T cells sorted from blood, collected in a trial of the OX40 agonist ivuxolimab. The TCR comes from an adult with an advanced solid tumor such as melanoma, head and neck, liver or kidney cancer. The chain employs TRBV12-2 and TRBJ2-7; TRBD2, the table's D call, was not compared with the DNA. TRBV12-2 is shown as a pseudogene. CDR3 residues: CASRLVPQERREGRTYEQYF. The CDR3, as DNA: TGTGCAAGTCGCTTAGTCCCACAGGAGAGGCGGGAGGGCCGAACCTACGAGCAGTACTTC.